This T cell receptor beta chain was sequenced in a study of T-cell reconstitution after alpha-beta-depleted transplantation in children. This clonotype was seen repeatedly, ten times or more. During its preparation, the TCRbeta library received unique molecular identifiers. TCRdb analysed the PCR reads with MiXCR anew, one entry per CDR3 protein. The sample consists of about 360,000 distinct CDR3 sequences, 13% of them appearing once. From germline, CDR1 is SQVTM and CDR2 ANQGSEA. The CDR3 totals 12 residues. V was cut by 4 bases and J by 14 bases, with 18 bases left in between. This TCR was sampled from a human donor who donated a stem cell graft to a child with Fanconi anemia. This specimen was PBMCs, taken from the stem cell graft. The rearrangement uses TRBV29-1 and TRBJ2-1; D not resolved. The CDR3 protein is CSVVPQSRTKFF. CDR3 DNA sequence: TGCAGCGTTGTACCCCAGTCCCGGACCAAGTTCTTC.